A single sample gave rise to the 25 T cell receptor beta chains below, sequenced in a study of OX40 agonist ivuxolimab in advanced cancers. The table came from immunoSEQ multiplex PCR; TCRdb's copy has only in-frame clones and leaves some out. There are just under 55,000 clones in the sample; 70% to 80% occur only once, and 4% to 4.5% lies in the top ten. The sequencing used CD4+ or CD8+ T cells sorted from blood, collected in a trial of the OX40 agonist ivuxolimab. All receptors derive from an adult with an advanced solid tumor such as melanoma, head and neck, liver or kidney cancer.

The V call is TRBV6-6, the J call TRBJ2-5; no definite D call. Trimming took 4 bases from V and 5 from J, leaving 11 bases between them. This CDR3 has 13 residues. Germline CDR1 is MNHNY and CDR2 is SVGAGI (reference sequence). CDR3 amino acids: CASSSTLFETQYF. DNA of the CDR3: TGTGCCAGCAGTTCGACTCTTTTTGAGACCCAGTACTTC.

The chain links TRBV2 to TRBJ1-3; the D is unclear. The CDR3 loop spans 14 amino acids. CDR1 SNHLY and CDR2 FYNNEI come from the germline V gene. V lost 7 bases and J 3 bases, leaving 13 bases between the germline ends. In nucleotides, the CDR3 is TGTGCCAGCAAGTCAGACGGGAATGGAAACACCATATATTTT. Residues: CASKSDGNGNTIYF.

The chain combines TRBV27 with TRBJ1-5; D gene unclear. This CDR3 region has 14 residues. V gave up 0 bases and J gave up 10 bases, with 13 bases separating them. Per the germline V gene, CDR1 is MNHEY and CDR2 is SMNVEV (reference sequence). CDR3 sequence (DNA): TGTGCCAGCAGTTTATCCGGGAGCGCCCGACCCCAGCATTTT. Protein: CASSLSGSARPQHF.

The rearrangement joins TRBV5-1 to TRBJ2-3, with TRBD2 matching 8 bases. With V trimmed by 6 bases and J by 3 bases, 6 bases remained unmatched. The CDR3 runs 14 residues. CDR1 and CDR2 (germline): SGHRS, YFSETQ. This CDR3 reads CASTPAGGTDTQYF. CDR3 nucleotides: TGCGCCAGCACCCCGGCGGGAGGAACAGATACGCAGTATTTT.

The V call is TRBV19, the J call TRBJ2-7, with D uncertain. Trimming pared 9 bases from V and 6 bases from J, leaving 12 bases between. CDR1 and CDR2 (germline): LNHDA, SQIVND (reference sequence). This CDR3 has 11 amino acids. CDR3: CARPRECEQYF. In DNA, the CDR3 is TGTGCCAGGCCTAGGGAATGCGAGCAGTACTTC.

CDR3 in amino acids: CASRRGGSTEAFF. The CDR3 bases are TGTGCCAGCAGGCGAGGGGGTAGCACTGAAGCTTTCTTT. V gene TRBV6-5 combines with J gene TRBJ1-1, with D possibly TRBD1 on 6 matching bases. CDR3 length: 13 residues. The germline V gene encodes CDR1 MNHEY and CDR2 SVGAGI. Trimming left V 6 bases short and J 4 bases short, with 12 bases between.

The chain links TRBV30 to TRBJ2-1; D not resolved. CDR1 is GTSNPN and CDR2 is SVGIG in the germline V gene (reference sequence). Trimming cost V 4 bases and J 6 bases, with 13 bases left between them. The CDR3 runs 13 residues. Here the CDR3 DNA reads TGTGCCTGGAACCACCCCAAGGGCAATGAGCAGTTCTTC. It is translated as CAWNHPKGNEQFF.

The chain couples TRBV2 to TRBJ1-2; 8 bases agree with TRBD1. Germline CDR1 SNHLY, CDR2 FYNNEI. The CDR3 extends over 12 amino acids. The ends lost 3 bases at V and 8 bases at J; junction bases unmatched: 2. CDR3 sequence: CASSETGEGYTF. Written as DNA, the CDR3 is TGTGCCAGCAGTGAGACAGGGGAGGGCTACACCTTC.

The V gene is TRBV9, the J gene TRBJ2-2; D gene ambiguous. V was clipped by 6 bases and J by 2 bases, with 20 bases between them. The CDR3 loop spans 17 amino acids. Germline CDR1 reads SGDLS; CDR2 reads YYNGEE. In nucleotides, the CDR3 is TGTGCCAGCACCCAACAACATCACCCTGCTAACACCGGGGAGCTGTTTTTT. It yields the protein CASTQQHHPANTGELFF.

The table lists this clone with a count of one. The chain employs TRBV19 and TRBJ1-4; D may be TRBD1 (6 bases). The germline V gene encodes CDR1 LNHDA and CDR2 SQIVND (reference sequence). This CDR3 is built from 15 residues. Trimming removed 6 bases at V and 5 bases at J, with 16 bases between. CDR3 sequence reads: CASSPTGTKNEKLFF. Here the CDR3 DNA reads TGTGCCAGTAGCCCGACCGGGACAAAAAATGAAAAACTGTTTTTT.

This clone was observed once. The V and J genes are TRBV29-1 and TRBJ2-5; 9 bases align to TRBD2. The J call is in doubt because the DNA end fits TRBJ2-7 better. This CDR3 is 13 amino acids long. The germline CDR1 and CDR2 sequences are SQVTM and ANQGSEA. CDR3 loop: CSVLTSGSYEQYF. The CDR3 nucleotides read TGCAGCGTCTTGACTAGCGGTTCCTACGAGCAGTACTTC.

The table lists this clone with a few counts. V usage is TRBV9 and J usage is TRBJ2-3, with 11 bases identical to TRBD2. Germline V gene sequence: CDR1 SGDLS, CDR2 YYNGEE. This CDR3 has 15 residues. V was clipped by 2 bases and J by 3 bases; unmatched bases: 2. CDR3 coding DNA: TGTGCCAGCAGCGTGGGACTAGCGGTAACAGATACGCAGTATTTT. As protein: CASSVGLAVTDTQYF.

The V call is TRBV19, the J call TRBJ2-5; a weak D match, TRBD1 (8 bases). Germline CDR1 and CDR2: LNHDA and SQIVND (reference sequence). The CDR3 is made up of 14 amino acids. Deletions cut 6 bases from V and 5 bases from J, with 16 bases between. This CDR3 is CASSPRGRGETQYF. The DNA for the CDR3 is TGTGCCAGTAGCCCCAGGGGGCGGGGGGAGACCCAGTACTTC. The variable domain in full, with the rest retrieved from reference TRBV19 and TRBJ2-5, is DGGITQSPKYLFRKEGQNVTLSCEQNLNHDAMYWYRQDPGQGLRLIYYSQIVNDFQKGDIAEGYSVSREKKESFPLTVTSAQKNPTAFYLCASSPRGRGETQYFGPGTRLLVL.

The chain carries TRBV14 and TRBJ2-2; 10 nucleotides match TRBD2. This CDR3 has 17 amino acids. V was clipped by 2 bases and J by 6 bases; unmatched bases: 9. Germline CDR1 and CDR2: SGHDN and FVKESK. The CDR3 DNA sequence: TGTGCCAGCAGCCAAAACAGCGGGAGGGGTAACGCCGGGGAGCTGTTTTTT. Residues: CASSQNSGRGNAGELFF.

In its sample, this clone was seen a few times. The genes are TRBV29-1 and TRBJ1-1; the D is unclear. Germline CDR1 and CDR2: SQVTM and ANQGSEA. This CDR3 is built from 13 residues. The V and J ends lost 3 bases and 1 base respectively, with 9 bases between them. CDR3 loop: CSVDQLWNTEAFF. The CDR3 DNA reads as TGCAGCGTTGATCAACTATGGAACACTGAAGCTTTCTTT.

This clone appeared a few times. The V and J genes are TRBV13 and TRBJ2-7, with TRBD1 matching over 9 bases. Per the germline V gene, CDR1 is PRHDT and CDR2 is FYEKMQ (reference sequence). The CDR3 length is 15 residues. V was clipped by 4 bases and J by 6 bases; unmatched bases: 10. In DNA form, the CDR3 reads TGTGCCAGCAGCTCTTACCGGGACAGGGACCGCGAGCAGTACTTC. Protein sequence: CASSSYRDRDREQYF.

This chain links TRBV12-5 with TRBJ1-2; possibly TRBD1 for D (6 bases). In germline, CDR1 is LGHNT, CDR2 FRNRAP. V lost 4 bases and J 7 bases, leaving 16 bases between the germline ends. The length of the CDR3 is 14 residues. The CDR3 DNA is TGTGCTAGTGGTTGGGAAACGGGACACGGTGGCTACACCTTC. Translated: CASGWETGHGGYTF.

CDR3 bases: TGCAGCGTTGGGGACCGGGGGTCACCCCTCCACTTT. Its protein is CSVGDRGSPLHF. The V gene is TRBV29-1, the J gene TRBJ1-6; possibly TRBD1 for D (5 bases). Germline V lookup: CDR1 SQVTM, CDR2 ANQGSEA. Between the trimmed V and J ends, which lost 4 bases and 10 bases, there was a span of 11 bases. The CDR3 is 12 residues long. The full variable domain, rest sourced from reference TRBV29-1 and TRBJ1-6, is SAVISQKPSRDICQRGTSLTIQCQVDSQVTMMFWYRQQPGQSLTLIATANQGSEATYESGFVIDKFPISRPNLTFSTLTVSNMSPEDSSIYLCSVGDRGSPLHFGNGTRLTVT.

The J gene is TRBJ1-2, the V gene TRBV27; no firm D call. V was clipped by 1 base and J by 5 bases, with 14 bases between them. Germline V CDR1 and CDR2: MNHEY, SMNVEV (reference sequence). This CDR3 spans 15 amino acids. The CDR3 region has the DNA TGTGCCAGCAGTTTATACGGTAATACGGGATATGGCTACACCTTC. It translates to CASSLYGNTGYGYTF.

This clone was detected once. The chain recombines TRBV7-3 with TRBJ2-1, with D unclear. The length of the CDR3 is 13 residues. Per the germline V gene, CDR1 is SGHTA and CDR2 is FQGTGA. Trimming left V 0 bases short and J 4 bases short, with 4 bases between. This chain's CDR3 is CASSLTRYNEQFF. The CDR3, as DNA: TGTGCCAGCAGCTTAACCAGGTACAATGAGCAGTTCTTC.

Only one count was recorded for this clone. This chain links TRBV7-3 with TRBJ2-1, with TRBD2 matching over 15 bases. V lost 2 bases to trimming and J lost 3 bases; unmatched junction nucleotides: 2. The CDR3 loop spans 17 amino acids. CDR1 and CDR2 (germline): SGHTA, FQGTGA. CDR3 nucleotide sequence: TGTGCCAGCAGCTTAGCGGGACTAGCGGGAGGCTACAATGAGCAGTTCTTC. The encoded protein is CASSLAGLAGGYNEQFF.

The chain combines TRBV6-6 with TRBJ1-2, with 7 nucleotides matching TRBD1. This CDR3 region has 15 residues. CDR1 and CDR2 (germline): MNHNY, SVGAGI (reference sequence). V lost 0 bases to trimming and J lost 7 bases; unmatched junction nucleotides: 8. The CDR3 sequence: CASSYSHRGSSGYTF. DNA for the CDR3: TGTGCCAGCAGTTACTCGCACAGGGGATCCTCTGGCTACACCTTC.

The chain's CDR3 is CASGLDGRFEAFF. CDR3 sequence (DNA): TGTGCTAGTGGTTTGGATGGACGGTTTGAAGCTTTCTTT. The chain combines TRBV12-5 with TRBJ1-1; D gene unclear. From germline, CDR1 is LGHNT and CDR2 FRNRAP. The CDR3 contains 13 residues. V lost 1 base, J lost 7 bases, and 10 bases lay in between.

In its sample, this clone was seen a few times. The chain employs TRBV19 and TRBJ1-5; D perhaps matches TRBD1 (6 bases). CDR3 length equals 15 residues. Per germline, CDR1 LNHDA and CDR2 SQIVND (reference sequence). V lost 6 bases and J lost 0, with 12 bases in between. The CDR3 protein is CASSGGANSNQPQHF. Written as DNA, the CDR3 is TGTGCCAGTAGCGGGGGGGCAAATAGCAATCAGCCCCAGCATTTT.

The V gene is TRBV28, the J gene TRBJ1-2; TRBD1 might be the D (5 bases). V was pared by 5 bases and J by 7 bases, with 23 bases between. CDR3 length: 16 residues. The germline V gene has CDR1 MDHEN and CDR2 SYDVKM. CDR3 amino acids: CASSRRQRTTLSGYTF. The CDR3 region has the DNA TGTGCCAGCAGTCGTCGACAGCGAACTACCCTCAGTGGCTACACCTTC.